This entry concerns a single T cell receptor (beta chain). The same CDR3 also results from other DNA sequences found in this sample. V was trimmed by 1 base and J by 3 bases, leaving 1 base between them. Germline-derived CDR1 and CDR2 are SNHLY and FYNNEI. This CDR3 contains 12 residues. Per the original methods: Filtering differed, since immunoSEQ gave only junction sequences and no quality scores. Data came from immunoSEQ multiplex PCR; TCRdb stores just in-frame clones and leaves some out. V and J calls and clone size are those listed in that table; D and trimming were worked out from the DNA. The table lists about 490,000 clones, roughly 78% of them singletons. The record originates from a study of shared clonotypes between healthy human individuals.

The chain couples TRBV2 to TRBJ2-1; no clear D gene. This sequence originates from a woman between 35 and 50 years old in good health. Some clones in this sample may be carry-over from other donors' samples. Specimen: PBMCs. CDR3 bases: TGTGCCAGCAGTGAAGGCTACAATGAGCAGTTCTTC. This translates into CASSEGYNEQFF.